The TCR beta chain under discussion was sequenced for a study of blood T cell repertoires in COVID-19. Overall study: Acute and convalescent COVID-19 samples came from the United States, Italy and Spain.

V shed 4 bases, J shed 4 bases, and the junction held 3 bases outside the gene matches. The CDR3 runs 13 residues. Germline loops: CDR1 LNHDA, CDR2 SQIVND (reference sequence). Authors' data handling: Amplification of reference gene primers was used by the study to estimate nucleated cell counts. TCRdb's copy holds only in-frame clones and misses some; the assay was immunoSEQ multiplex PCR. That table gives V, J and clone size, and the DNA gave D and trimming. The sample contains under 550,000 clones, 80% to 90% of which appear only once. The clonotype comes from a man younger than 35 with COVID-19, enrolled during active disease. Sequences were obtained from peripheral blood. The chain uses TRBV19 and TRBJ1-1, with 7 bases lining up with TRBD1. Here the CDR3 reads CASSTTGVTEAFF. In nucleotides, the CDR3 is TGTGCCAGTAGTACCACAGGGGTCACTGAAGCTTTCTTT.